The source of this TCR beta chain is a study of T cells in localized non-small cell lung cancer. The table lists this clone with a count of one. TCRdb's copy holds only in-frame clones and misses some; the assay was immunoSEQ multiplex PCR. The sample yields 8,500 to 10,000 clones, about 90% seen once. The V and J ends lost 0 bases and 5 bases respectively, with 8 bases between them. From germline, CDR1 is SGHDT and CDR2 YYEEEE. This CDR3 is 14 amino acids long. The sample consisted of peripheral blood, taken before any cancer treatment. This TCR came from a male donor aged 60 or over with stage III squamous cell lung carcinoma. V and J are TRBV5-6 and TRBJ1-4; maybe TRBD1 (5 bases). CDR3 amino acids: CASSLDQGNEKLFF. CDR3 sequence (DNA): TGTGCCAGCAGCTTGGATCAGGGAAATGAAAAACTGTTTTTT.